Following are 28 T cell receptor beta chains from one sample sequenced in a study of shared clonotypes between healthy human individuals (dated by TCRdb to the early 2020s). The library was prepared using the immunoSEQ multiplex PCR assay. TCRdb stores this immuneACCESS table with in-frame sequences only. Part of the clones is absent; in the studies checked, under half of the shortfall reflects unresolved V genes, and no reason is known for the rest. This sample is represented by about 2,500,000 clones; approximately 90% of them were singletons. The top ten hold roughly 0.15% of the sample. The sequenced material came from naive CD4+ T cells sorted from blood. The intended sense of this specimen's cell subset or site label: CD45RA+ positively selected. These TCRs come from a man aged 18 to 30 in good health.

This chain joins TRBV21-1 and TRBJ2-7; the D call TRBD2 from the table was never checked on the DNA. TRBV21-1 is an annotated pseudogene. The CDR3 has 12 residues. CDR3: CASSHRVWQSYF. CDR3 coding DNA: TGTGCCAGCAGCCACCGGGTTTGGCAGTCATACTTC.

This chain uses TRBV2 with TRBJ2-7, with 10 bases lining up with TRBD2. This CDR3 spans 18 amino acids. Germline trimming cut 0 bases from V and 2 bases from J; bases unmatched to any gene: 10. The germline V gene has CDR1 SNHLY and CDR2 FYNNEI. The CDR3 loop reads CASSEAGALAGQTYEQYF. CDR3 coding DNA: TGTGCCAGCAGTGAAGCGGGGGCACTAGCGGGGCAAACCTACGAGCAGTACTTC.

This chain uses TRBV30 with TRBJ2-3; 7 bases map to TRBD1. From germline, CDR1 is GTSNPN and CDR2 SVGIG (reference sequence). The CDR3 has 13 amino acids. V lost 4 bases, J lost 1 base, and 2 bases stayed unmatched. The CDR3 is CAWTQGGTDTQYF. CDR3 coding DNA: TGTGCCTGGACCCAGGGGGGCACAGATACGCAGTATTTT. Complete variable domain (other parts from reference TRBV30 and TRBJ2-3): SQTIHQWPATLVQPVGSPLSLECTVEGTSNPNLYWYRQAAGRGLQLLFYSVGIGQISSEVPQNLSASRPQDRQFILSSKKLLLSDSGFYLCAWTQGGTDTQYFGPGTRLTVL.

The chain carries TRBV11-2 and TRBJ1-4; maybe TRBD1 (6 bases). Germline CDR1 and CDR2: SGHAT and FQNNGV. The V end was cut by 1 base, the J end by 3 bases, with 12 bases between. The CDR3 is 16 residues long. The CDR3 is CASSLVGGQANEKLFF. The CDR3 DNA follows: TGTGCCAGCAGCTTAGTGGGGGGGCAGGCTAATGAAAAACTGTTTTTT.

The V and J genes are TRBV5-1 and TRBJ2-7; 8 bases fit TRBD2. Germline trimming cut 4 bases from V and 2 bases from J; bases unmatched to any gene: 5. The V gene's germline CDR1 is SGHRS and CDR2 YFSETQ. The CDR3 consists of 14 residues. CDR3 amino acids: CASSPREETYEQYF. Written as DNA, the CDR3 is TGCGCCAGCAGCCCGCGGGAGGAAACCTACGAGCAGTACTTC.

This chain connects TRBV6-5 to TRBJ2-5; D unclear. V was pared by 6 bases and J by 4 bases, with 15 bases between. The CDR3 totals 14 residues. Germline V CDR1 and CDR2: MNHEY, SVGAGI. The CDR3 bases are TGTGCCAGCAGCCGAGACACTGCACGAGAGACCCAGTACTTC. Protein sequence: CASSRDTARETQYF.

This clone was detected a few times. This rearrangement joins TRBV19 to TRBJ1-1, with a weak D call TRBD1 (5 bases). Trimming cost V 4 bases and J 4 bases, with 10 bases left between them. The CDR3 sequence is 13 residues long. CDR1 is LNHDA, CDR2 SQIVND, per germline (reference sequence). DNA of the CDR3: TGTGCCAGTAGTAGGATCGGGGGCACTGAAGCTTTCTTT. This gives the protein CASSRIGGTEAFF. Looking up the rest from reference TRBV19 and TRBJ1-1 gives the full variable domain: DGGITQSPKYLFRKEGQNVTLSCEQNLNHDAMYWYRQDPGQGLRLIYYSQIVNDFQKGDIAEGYSVSREKKESFPLTVTSAQKNPTAFYLCASSRIGGTEAFFGQGTRLTVV.

The chain uses TRBV19 and TRBJ2-7; the D gene is possibly TRBD1 (7 bases). Germline V gene lookup returns CDR1 LNHDA and CDR2 SQIVND (reference sequence). The CDR3 totals 13 residues. Trimming cost V 3 bases and J 6 bases, with 12 bases left between them. Here the CDR3 reads CASSIQGGCEQYF. Here the CDR3 DNA reads TGTGCCAGTAGTATTCAGGGGGGCTGCGAGCAGTACTTC.

The J gene is TRBJ1-1, the V gene TRBV29-1; unclear D gene. The CDR3 loop spans 13 amino acids. V was trimmed by 5 bases and J by 1 base, leaving 11 bases between them. CDR1 and CDR2 (germline): SQVTM, ANQGSEA. CDR3 loop: CSVRPTTNTEAFF. The DNA of the CDR3 is TGCAGCGTTCGGCCCACGACGAACACTGAAGCTTTCTTT.

The chain employs TRBV4-3 and TRBJ1-5; TRBD1 matches 9 bases. The CDR3 consists of 16 residues. Per germline, CDR1 LGHNA and CDR2 YSLEER. V shed 0 bases, J shed 2 bases, and the junction held 2 bases outside the gene matches. CDR3 residues: CASSQERTGGNQPQHF. CDR3 coding DNA: TGCGCCAGCAGCCAAGAAAGGACAGGGGGCAATCAGCCCCAGCATTTT.

This clone was counted once. The chain has TRBV5-1 and TRBJ1-3; D unresolved. The CDR3 is 16 amino acids. With 4 bases removed from V and 4 bases from J, the gap between germline ends came to 18 bases. Germline lookup yields CDR1 SGHRS and CDR2 YFSETQ. CDR3 region: CASSIGSPAAGNTIYF. CDR3 DNA sequence: TGCGCCAGCAGCATCGGGTCACCGGCAGCCGGAAACACCATATATTTT. Full variable domain (rest looked up from reference TRBV5-1 and TRBJ1-3): KAGVTQTPRYLIKTRGQQVTLSCSPISGHRSVSWYQQTPGQGLQFLFEYFSETQRNKGNFPGRFSGRQFSNSRSEMNVSTLELGDSALYLCASSIGSPAAGNTIYFGEGSWLTVV.

The J gene is TRBJ2-1, the V gene TRBV28; tentatively, D is TRBD1 or TRBD2 (5 bases each). Germline assignment: CDR1 MDHEN and CDR2 SYDVKM. The V gene lost 1 base and the J gene lost 8 bases, with 9 bases spanning the gap. CDR3 length equals 13 residues. Written as DNA, the CDR3 is TGTGCCAGCAGTTTATCGGGGCGCGATGAGCAGTTCTTC. This encodes CASSLSGRDEQFF. Using reference TRBV28 and TRBJ2-1 for the parts outside the CDR3, the full variable domain is DVKVTQSSRYLVKRTGEKVFLECVQDMDHENMFWYRQDPGLGLRLIYFSYDVKMKEKGDIPEGYSVSREKKERFSLILESASTNQTSMYLCASSLSGRDEQFFGPGTRLTVL.

This clone was counted only a few times. The chain carries TRBV7-2 and TRBJ1-1, with D possibly TRBD1 on 6 matching bases. The CDR3 is 14 amino acids. V dropped 6 bases and J dropped 1 base, with 12 bases sitting between them. Germline assignment: CDR1 SGHTA and CDR2 FQGNSA. Written as DNA, the CDR3 is TGTGCCAGCAGTCAGGGGTGGGAGAACACTGAAGCTTTCTTT. It is translated as CASSQGWENTEAFF.

The rearrangement links TRBV14 to TRBJ2-7, with no clear D. Germline CDR1 is SGHDN and CDR2 is FVKESK. The CDR3 is made up of 13 amino acids. With 0 bases removed from V and 6 bases from J, the gap between germline ends came to 9 bases. In DNA, the CDR3 is TGTGCCAGCAGCCAAGATTTCTCGCTCGAGCAGTACTTC. It encodes CASSQDFSLEQYF.

This clone was counted only a few times. Other DNA sequences in the same sample also yield this CDR3. V usage is TRBV18 and J usage is TRBJ1-1; D not certain. The V gene lost 1 base and the J gene lost 0 bases, with 6 bases spanning the gap. The V gene's germline CDR1 is KGHSH and CDR2 LQKENI. CDR3 size: 14 residues. The CDR3 DNA sequence: TGTGCCAGCTCACCACAGACGGTGAACACTGAAGCTTTCTTT. It encodes CASSPQTVNTEAFF.

V and J are TRBV4-2 and TRBJ1-1, with 8 bases fitting TRBD1. This CDR3 is 15 amino acids long. The germline CDR1 and CDR2 sequences are LGHNA and YNFKEQ. V shed 3 bases, J shed 5 bases, and the junction held 8 bases outside the gene matches. CDR3 DNA sequence: TGTGCCAGCAGCCAGCCGGGACAGGTTGAGACTGAAGCTTTCTTT. The encoded protein is CASSQPGQVETEAFF.

This clone was counted once. The chain links TRBV18 to TRBJ2-5; D unclear. The CDR3 covers 16 residues. V shed 2 bases and J shed 1 base, with 14 bases lying between them. The germline gives CDR1 KGHSH, CDR2 LQKENI. For the CDR3, the DNA is TGTGCCAGCTCACCAAAAAATACGAGGCTCCAAGAGACCCAGTACTTC. Translation gives CASSPKNTRLQETQYF. Looking up the rest from reference TRBV18 and TRBJ2-5 gives the full variable domain: NAGVMQNPRHLVRRRGQEARLRCSPMKGHSHVYWYRQLPEEGLKFMVYLQKENIIDESGMPKERFSAEFPKEGPSILRIQQVVRGDSAAYFCASSPKNTRLQETQYFGPGTRLLVL.

As concerns this clone: Additional DNA sequences in this sample encode the identical CDR3. The chain has TRBV2 and TRBJ2-5, with 7 positions matching TRBD1. V dropped 2 bases and J dropped 5; count of bases not matched to a gene: 2. The CDR3 runs 13 residues. Germline lookup yields CDR1 SNHLY and CDR2 FYNNEI. The CDR3 loop reads CASSENRGETQYF. DNA for the CDR3: TGTGCCAGCAGTGAAAACAGGGGCGAGACCCAGTACTTC.

The rearrangement joins TRBV4-2 to TRBJ2-7; D not resolved. The CDR3 spans 12 residues. CDR1 LGHNA and CDR2 YNFKEQ come from the germline V gene. V lost 1 base and J lost 7, with 8 bases in between. The CDR3 region is CASSQGYGEQYF. In DNA, the CDR3 is TGTGCCAGCAGCCAAGGCTACGGTGAGCAGTACTTC.

The chain carries TRBV11-2 and TRBJ2-7; 7 bases match TRBD1. Trimming took 5 bases from V and 6 from J; bases not matched to a gene: 7. Germline V lookup: CDR1 SGHAT, CDR2 FQNNGV. This CDR3 has 13 amino acids. The CDR3 sequence is CASSQNTGAEQYF. DNA of the CDR3: TGTGCCAGCAGCCAAAATACAGGGGCCGAGCAGTACTTC.

The chain links TRBV15 to TRBJ2-1; TRBD2 matches at 9 bases. V lost 0 bases to trimming and J lost 4 bases; unmatched junction nucleotides: 10. Per the germline V gene, CDR1 is LNHNV and CDR2 is YYDKDF (reference sequence). The CDR3 contains 18 residues. CDR3 DNA sequence: TGTGCCACCAGCAGAGATCTGGCTAGCGGGGACTATTACAATGAGCAGTTCTTC. Its protein product is CATSRDLASGDYYNEQFF. Full variable domain (remainder filled in from reference TRBV15 and TRBJ2-1): DAMVIQNPRYQVTQFGKPVTLSCSQTLNHNVMYWYQQKSSQAPKLLFHYYDKDFNNEADTPDNFQSRRPNTSFCFLDIRSPGLGDTAMYLCATSRDLASGDYYNEQFFGPGTRLTVL.

The count of this clone is one. The chain uses TRBV25-1 and TRBJ2-7, with unresolved D. Trimming removed 6 bases from V and 2 bases from J, with 14 bases in between. The CDR3 spans 14 residues. Germline CDR1 reads MGHDK; CDR2 reads SYGVNS. The CDR3 nucleotides are TGTGCCAGCAGCCAAGCTGGGAAAACCTACGAGCAGTACTTC. It is translated as CASSQAGKTYEQYF.

The J gene is TRBJ1-4, the V gene TRBV28; perhaps TRBD1 as D (5 bases). This CDR3 has 13 residues. V lost 7 bases and J lost 7, with 13 bases in between. CDR1 MDHEN and CDR2 SYDVKM come from the germline V gene. The CDR3 nucleotides read TGTGCCAGCAATGGGGGGAAGGGTGAAAAACTGTTTTTT. It specifies CASNGGKGEKLFF.

This clone has just one count. The chain recombines TRBV9 with TRBJ1-4; D possibly corresponds to TRBD1 (6 bases). CDR1 and CDR2 (germline): SGDLS, YYNGEE. The CDR3 length is 15 residues. The V end lost 4 bases, the J end lost 5 bases, and 15 bases lay between the germline ends. The CDR3 DNA reads as TGTGCCAGCAGCAAGGGGGACATCAAAAATGAAAAACTGTTTTTT. This translates into CASSKGDIKNEKLFF.

V usage is TRBV6-5 and J usage is TRBJ1-1, with 8 bases aligning to TRBD1. CDR3 length: 14 residues. Germline CDR1 reads MNHEY; CDR2 reads SVGAGI. Trimming removed 4 bases from V and 3 bases from J; junction bases left unmatched: 4. In nucleotides, the CDR3 is TGTGCCAGCAGTTGGACAGGGTTGGACACTGAAGCTTTCTTT. Translating it yields CASSWTGLDTEAFF.

This chain uses TRBV5-1 with TRBJ2-7; D perhaps matches TRBD1 (6 bases). V dropped 4 bases and J dropped 7 bases, with 21 bases sitting between them. Germline V CDR1 and CDR2: SGHRS, YFSETQ. The CDR3 length is 15 residues. The CDR3 region has the DNA TGCGCCAGCAGCGTAAACCGGGACACCACGGGGGAGCAGTACTTC. It specifies CASSVNRDTTGEQYF.

The gene calls are TRBV5-1 and TRBJ2-3, with 7 bases lining up with TRBD2. This CDR3 has 14 amino acids. CDR1 and CDR2 from the germline V gene are SGHRS and YFSETQ. Trimming removed 5 bases from V and 5 bases from J; junction bases left unmatched: 8. The CDR3 nucleotides are TGCGCCAGCAGACAGAGCGGGAATGGAGATACGCAGTATTTT. This sequence encodes CASRQSGNGDTQYF.

This chain connects TRBV19 to TRBJ1-4; D is unresolved. This CDR3 region has 13 residues. CDR1 is LNHDA, CDR2 SQIVND, per germline (reference sequence). V was pared by 5 bases and J by 8 bases, with 12 bases between. CDR3 region: CASSHGIKEKLFF. The DNA for the CDR3 is TGTGCCAGTAGTCACGGGATTAAAGAAAAACTGTTTTTT. The full variable domain, in which reference TRBV19 and TRBJ1-4 provide the parts outside the CDR3, is DGGITQSPKYLFRKEGQNVTLSCEQNLNHDAMYWYRQDPGQGLRLIYYSQIVNDFQKGDIAEGYSVSREKKESFPLTVTSAQKNPTAFYLCASSHGIKEKLFFGSGTQLSVL.